This paragraph covers one T cell receptor (beta chain) sequence. These data come from a study of shared clonotypes between healthy human individuals. V lost 5 bases to trimming and J lost 5 bases, with 13 bases between them. The CDR3 contains 13 residues. Germline CDR1 and CDR2: SGHRS and YFSETQ. TCRdb's table, derived via immunoSEQ multiplex PCR, lists solely in-frame clones and lacks some. The table includes over a million clones, 95% to 99% detected once. The receptor's source is a man aged 25 to 45 in good health. The V gene is TRBV5-1, the J gene TRBJ1-1, with D possibly TRBD1 on 5 matching bases. Sequenced sample: naive CD4+ T cells sorted from blood. Subset described: CD45RA+ positively selected. The CDR3 loop reads CASSWGKGTEAFF. CDR3 bases: TGCGCCAGCAGTTGGGGCAAGGGGACTGAAGCTTTCTTT.